The sequence of this T cell receptor (beta chain) was determined in a study of blood T cells in healthy people across ages. The CDR3 runs to 15 residues. CDR1 is MNHEY, CDR2 SVGAGI, per germline. Trimming stripped 0 bases from V and 4 bases from J, with 12 bases between. Whole-study findings and limits: While age rose, TCR beta diversity per million T cells dropped in a roughly linear way. Comparison with aged donors showed that long-lived donors had more naive CD4+ cells and higher diversity. Strong correlation was found linking TCR beta diversity to naive T cell percentage. With donor CMV status unknown, expanded clonotype changes were possibly confounded.

A J-beta primer mix and a sample-barcoded 5' primer were used in a second PCR of about 7 to 12 cycles. A single record per CDR3 protein comes from TCRdb applying MiXCR to the 5' RACE reads. The sample yields 950,000 to 1,200,000 distinct CDR3 sequences, roughly two fifths seen once. This clonotype was counted between two and nine times. The antigen remains unidentified. The chain employs TRBV6-5 and TRBJ1-2; D perhaps matches TRBD1 (5 bases). The sequence was collected from a man between 18 and 35 years old in good health. Input material: blood. The CDR3 spells CASSYSGTRGYGYTF. In DNA form, the CDR3 reads TGTGCCAGCAGTTACTCGGGGACCCGAGGCTATGGCTACACCTTC.